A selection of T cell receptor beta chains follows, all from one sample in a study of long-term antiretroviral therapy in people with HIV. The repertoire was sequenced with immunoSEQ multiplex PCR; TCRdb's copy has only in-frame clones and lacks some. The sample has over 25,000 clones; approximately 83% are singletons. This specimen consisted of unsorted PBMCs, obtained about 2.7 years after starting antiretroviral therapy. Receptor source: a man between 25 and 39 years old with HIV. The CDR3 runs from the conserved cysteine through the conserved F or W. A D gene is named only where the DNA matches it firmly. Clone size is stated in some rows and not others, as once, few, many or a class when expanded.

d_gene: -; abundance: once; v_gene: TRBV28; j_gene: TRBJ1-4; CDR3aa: CASTGAGAATNEKLFF; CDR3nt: TGTGCCAGCACGGGGGCAGGGGCCGCAACTAATGAAAAACTGTTTTTT
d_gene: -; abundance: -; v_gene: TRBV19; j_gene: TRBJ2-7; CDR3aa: CASDQSSYEQYF; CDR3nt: TGTGCCAGTGATCAGAGCTCCTACGAGCAGTACTTC
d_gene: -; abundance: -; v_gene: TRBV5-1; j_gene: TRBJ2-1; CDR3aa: CASTEGQMFSYNEQFF; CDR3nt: TGCGCCAGCACCGAGGGGCAAATGTTCTCCTACAATGAGCAGTTCTTC
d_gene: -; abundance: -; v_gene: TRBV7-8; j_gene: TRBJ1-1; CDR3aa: CASSLAGIRNTEAFF; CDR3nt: TGTGCCAGCAGCTTAGCTGGGATTAGGAACACTGAAGCTTTCTTT
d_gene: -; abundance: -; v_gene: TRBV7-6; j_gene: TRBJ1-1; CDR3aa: CASSLAQGFLTEAFF; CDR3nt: TGTGCCAGCAGCTTAGCGCAGGGCTTTCTCACTGAAGCTTTCTTT
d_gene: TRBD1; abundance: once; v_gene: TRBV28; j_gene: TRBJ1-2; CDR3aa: CASSWGTGGEGYTF; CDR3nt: TGTGCCAGCAGCTGGGGTACAGGGGGGGAGGGCTACACCTTC
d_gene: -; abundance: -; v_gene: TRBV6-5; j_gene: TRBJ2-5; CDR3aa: CASQQIRGETQYF; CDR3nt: TGTGCCAGCCAACAGATAAGGGGAGAGACCCAGTACTTC
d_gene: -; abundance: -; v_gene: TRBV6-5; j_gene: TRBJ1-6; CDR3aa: CASSYSSDSYNSPLHF; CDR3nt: TGTGCCAGCAGTTACTCTAGCGACAGTTATAATTCACCCCTCCACTTT
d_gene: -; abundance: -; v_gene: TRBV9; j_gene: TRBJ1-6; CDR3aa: CASSVDNSPLHF; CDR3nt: TGTGCCAGCAGCGTAGATAATTCACCCCTCCACTTT
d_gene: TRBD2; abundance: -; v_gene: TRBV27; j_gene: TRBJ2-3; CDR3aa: CASGGGHTQYF; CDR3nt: TGTGCCAGCGGGGGGGGACATACGCAGTATTTT
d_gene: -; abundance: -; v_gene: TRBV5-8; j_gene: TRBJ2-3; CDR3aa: CASSLRHTDTQYF; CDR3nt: TGTGCCAGCAGCTTGAGGCACACAGATACGCAGTATTTT
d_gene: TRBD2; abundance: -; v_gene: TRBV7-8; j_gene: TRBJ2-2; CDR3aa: CASSTGTRGNTGELFF; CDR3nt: TGTGCCAGCAGCACTGGGACTAGGGGGAACACCGGGGAGCTGTTTTTT
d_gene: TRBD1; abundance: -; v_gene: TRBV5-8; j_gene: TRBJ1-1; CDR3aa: CASSPTGGHTEAFF; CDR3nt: TGTGCCAGCAGCCCAACAGGGGGCCACACTGAAGCTTTCTTT
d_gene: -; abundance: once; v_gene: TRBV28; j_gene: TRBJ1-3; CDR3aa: CASSFRGSGNTIYF; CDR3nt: TGTGCCAGCAGTTTTCGAGGGTCTGGAAACACCATATATTTT
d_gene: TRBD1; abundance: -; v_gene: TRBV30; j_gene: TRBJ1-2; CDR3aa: CAGGDRGLFGYTF; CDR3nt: TGTGCCGGTGGGGACAGGGGGCTTTTCGGCTACACCTTC
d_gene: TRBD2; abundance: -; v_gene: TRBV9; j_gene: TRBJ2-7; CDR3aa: CASSVGSGSREQYF; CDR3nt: TGTGCCAGCAGCGTAGGGAGCGGGAGCCGGGAGCAGTACTTC
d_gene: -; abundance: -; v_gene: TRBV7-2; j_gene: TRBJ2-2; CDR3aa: CASSVDKASGELFF; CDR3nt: TGTGCCAGCAGCGTCGACAAAGCTTCCGGGGAGCTGTTTTTT
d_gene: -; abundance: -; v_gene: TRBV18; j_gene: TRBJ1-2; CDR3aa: CASSPMRADYGYTF; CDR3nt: TGTGCCAGCTCACCAATGCGGGCTGACTATGGCTACACCTTC
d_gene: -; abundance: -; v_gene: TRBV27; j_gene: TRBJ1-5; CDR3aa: CASILADPSNQPQHF; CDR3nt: TGTGCCAGCATCCTCGCGGATCCCTCTAATCAGCCCCAGCATTTT
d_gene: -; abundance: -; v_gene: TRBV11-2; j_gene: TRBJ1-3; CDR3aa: CASSVDSASGNTIYF; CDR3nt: TGTGCCAGCAGCGTAGACTCGGCCTCTGGAAACACCATATATTTT
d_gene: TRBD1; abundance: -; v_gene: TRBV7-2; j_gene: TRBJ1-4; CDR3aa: CASSLVLDRGEKLFF; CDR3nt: TGTGCCAGCAGCTTAGTTTTGGACAGGGGAGAAAAACTGTTTTTT
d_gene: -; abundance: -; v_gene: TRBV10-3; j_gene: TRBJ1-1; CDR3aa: CAISDGGSQNTEAFF; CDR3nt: TGTGCCATCAGTGATGGGGGGTCCCAGAACACTGAAGCTTTCTTT
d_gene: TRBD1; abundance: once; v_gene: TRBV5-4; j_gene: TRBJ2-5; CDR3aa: CASSLQGAGETQYF; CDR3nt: TGTGCCAGCAGCTTACAGGGGGCGGGGGAGACCCAGTACTTC
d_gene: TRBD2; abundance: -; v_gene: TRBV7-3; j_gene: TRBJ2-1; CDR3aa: CASSLAGGLNDNEQFF; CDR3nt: TGTGCCAGCAGCCTAGCGGGGGGCCTTAATGACAATGAGCAGTTCTTC
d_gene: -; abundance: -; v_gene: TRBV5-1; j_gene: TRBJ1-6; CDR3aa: CASSLPQGNSPLHF; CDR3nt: TGCGCCAGCAGCTTGCCACAGGGAAATTCACCCCTCCACTTT
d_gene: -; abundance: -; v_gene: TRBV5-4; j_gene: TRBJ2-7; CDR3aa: CASSTNNEQYF; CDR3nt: TGTGCCAGCAGCACCAATAACGAGCAGTACTTC
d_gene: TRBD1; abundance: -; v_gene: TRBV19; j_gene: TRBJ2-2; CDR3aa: CASSIDRTGSNTGELFF; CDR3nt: TGTGCCAGTAGTATAGACCGGACAGGCTCGAACACCGGGGAGCTGTTTTTT
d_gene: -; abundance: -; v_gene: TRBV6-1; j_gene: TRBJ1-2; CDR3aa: CASMGGPYGYTF; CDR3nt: TGTGCCAGCATGGGGGGTCCCTATGGCTACACCTTC
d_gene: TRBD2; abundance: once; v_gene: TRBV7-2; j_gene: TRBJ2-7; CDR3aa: CASSSRSSGRFRSYEQYF; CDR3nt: TGTGCCAGCAGCTCCCGTTCTAGCGGGAGATTTCGCTCCTACGAGCAGTACTTC
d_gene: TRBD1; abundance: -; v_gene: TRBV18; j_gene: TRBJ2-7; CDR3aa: CASSQGQYEQYF; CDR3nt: TGTGCCAGCTCCCAGGGACAGTACGAGCAGTACTTC
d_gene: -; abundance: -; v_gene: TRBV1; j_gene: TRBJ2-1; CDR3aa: CTSSQEGLARGNEQFF; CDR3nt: TGCACCAGCAGCCAAGAGGGACTAGCTCGGGGTAATGAGCAGTTCTTC
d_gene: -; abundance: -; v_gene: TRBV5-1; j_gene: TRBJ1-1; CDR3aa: CASRHNTVAEAFF; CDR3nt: TGCGCCAGCAGGCATAATACAGTGGCTGAAGCTTTCTTT
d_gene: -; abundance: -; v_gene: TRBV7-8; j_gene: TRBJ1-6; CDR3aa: CASSSGVGNSPLHF; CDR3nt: TGTGCCAGCAGCTCAGGGGTTGGTAATTCACCCCTCCACTTT
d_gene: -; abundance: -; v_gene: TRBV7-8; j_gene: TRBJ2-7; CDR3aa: CASSLPARSEQYF; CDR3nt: TGTGCCAGCAGCTTACCGGCGAGGAGCGAGCAGTACTTC
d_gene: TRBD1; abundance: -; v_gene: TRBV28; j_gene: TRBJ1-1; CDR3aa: CASKFIRGTGSRNTEAFF; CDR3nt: TGTGCCAGCAAATTTATCCGTGGGACAGGGTCTAGGAACACTGAAGCTTTCTTT
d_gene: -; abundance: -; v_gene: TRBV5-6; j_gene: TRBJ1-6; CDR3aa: CASSSSRGRYNSPLHF; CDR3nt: TGTGCCAGCAGCTCCTCCAGGGGCAGATATAATTCACCCCTCCACTTT
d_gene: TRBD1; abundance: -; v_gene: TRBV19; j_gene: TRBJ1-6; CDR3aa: CASMDRVNSPLHF; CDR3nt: TGTGCCAGTATGGACAGGGTTAATTCACCCCTCCACTTT
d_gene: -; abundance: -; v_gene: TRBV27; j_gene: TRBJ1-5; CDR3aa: CASSPRGPNQPQHF; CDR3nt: TGTGCCAGCAGTCCCAGGGGTCCCAATCAGCCCCAGCATTTT
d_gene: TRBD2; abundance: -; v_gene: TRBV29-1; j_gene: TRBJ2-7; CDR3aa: CSGAGLAGEAPYEQYF; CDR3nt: TGCAGCGGGGCGGGACTAGCGGGGGAAGCACCCTACGAGCAGTACTTC
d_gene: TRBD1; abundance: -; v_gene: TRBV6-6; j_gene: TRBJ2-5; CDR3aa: CASSPGTGQETQYF; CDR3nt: TGTGCCAGCAGCCCCGGGACAGGGCAAGAGACCCAGTACTTC
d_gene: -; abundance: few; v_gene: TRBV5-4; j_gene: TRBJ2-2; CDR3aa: CASSSGDRGTGELFF; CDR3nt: TGTGCCAGCAGCTCCGGGGATCGCGGCACCGGGGAGCTGTTTTTT
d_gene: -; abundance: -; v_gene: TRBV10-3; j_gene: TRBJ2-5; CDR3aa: CAISVNGPETQYF; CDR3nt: TGTGCCATCAGTGTAAACGGCCCAGAGACCCAGTACTTC